Sequencing of this T cell receptor beta chain was carried out in a study of cytomegalovirus exposure and HLA in healthy donors. About the research overall: The Caucasian-associated ancestry cluster contained 81% of the approximately 410 genotyped donors. Study outcomes and limitations: Several of the most significant clusters were apparently associated with common viral pathogens in a later analysis. CMV serostatus was the sole immune exposure data available. Later work associated approximately 17,000 TCR beta sequences with HLA alleles at 0.05 false discovery rate.

The CDR3 length is 14 residues. From germline, CDR1 is SGHNT and CDR2 YYREEE (reference sequence). PCR amplification relied on 60 Vbeta primers (plus 13 Jbeta primers). This table comes from immunoSEQ multiplex PCR, and its TCRdb copy is limited to in-frame clones, with some not included. The sample contains under 150,000 clones, around 70% of which appear only once. This clone was seen only once. What it recognizes is unknown. The junction does not match germline at one end; this may be a read error. Source material: PBMCs. The sequence derives from a man aged 35 to 55 in good health and CMV-seronegative. The V gene is TRBV5-4, the J gene TRBJ1-2, with TRBD1 as a possible D gene (5 bases). CDR3 region: CASSSPGGDYGYPF. CDR3 DNA: TGTGCCAGCAGCTCCCCGGGGGGGGACTATGGCTACCCCTTC.